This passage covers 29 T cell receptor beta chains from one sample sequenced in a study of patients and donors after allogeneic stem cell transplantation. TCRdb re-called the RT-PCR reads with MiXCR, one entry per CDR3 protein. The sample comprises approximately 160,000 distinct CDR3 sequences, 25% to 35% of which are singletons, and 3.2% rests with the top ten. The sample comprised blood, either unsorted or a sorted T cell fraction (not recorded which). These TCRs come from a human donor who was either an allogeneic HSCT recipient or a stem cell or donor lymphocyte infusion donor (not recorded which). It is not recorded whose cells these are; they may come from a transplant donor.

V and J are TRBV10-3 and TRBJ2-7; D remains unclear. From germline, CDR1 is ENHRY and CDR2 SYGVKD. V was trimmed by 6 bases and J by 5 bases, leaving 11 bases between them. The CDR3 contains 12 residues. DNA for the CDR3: TGTGCCATCAGGGTTGACACGAACGAGCAGTACTTC. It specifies CAIRVDTNEQYF.

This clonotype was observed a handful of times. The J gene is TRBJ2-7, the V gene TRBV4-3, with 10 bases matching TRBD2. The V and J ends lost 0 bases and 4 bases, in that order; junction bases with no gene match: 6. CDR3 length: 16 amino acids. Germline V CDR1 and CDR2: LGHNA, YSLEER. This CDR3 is CASSQETASGSYEQYF. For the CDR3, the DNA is TGCGCCAGCAGCCAAGAGACGGCTAGCGGGAGTTACGAGCAGTACTTC.

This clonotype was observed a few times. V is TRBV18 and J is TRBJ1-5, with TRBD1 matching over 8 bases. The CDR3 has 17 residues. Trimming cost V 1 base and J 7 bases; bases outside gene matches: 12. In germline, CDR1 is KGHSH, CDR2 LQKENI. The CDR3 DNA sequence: TGTGCCAGCTCACCACTGTTTGTGTCAGGGGGCGCCCAGCCCCAGCATTTT. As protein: CASSPLFVSGGAQPQHF. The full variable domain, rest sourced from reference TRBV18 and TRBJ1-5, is NAGVMQNPRHLVRRRGQEARLRCSPMKGHSHVYWYRQLPEEGLKFMVYLQKENIIDESGMPKERFSAEFPKEGPSILRIQQVVRGDSAAYFCASSPLFVSGGAQPQHFGDGTRLSIL.

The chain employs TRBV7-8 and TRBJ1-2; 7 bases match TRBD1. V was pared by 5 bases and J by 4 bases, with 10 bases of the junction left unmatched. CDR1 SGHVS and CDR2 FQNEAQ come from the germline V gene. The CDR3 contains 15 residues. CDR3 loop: CASSRQGDRPYGYTF. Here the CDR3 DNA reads TGTGCCAGCAGCCGGCAGGGGGACAGACCCTATGGCTACACCTTC.

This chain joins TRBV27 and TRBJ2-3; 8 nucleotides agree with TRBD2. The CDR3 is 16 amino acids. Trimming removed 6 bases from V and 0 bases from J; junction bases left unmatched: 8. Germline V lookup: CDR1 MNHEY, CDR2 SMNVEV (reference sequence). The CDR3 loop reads CASSLGLAYSTDTQYF. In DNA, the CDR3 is TGTGCCAGCAGCCTAGGACTAGCCTACAGCACAGATACGCAGTATTTT.

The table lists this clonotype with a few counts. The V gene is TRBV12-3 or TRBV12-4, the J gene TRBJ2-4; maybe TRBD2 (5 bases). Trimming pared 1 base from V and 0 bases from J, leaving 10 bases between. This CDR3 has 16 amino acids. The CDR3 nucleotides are TGTGCCAGCAGTTTAGTAGGGAGACTAGCCAAAAACATTCAGTACTTC. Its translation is CASSLVGRLAKNIQYF.

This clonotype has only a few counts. CDR3 sequence (DNA): TGTGCCAGCAGCTGGGGCGGACTAGCGGGAGGTGGTGAGCAGTACTTC. Translating it yields CASSWGGLAGGGEQYF. The chain carries TRBV28 and TRBJ2-7; 14 bases fit TRBD2. V was pared by 6 bases and J by 7 bases, with 11 bases of the junction left unmatched. The CDR3 totals 16 residues. The germline gives CDR1 MDHEN, CDR2 SYDVKM.

The CDR3 DNA reads TGTGCCAGCTCACCGCCGGACAATTTCTACGAGCAGTACTTC. It specifies CASSPPDNFYEQYF. This chain links TRBV18 with TRBJ2-7; tentative D call: TRBD1 (5 bases). Germline loops: CDR1 KGHSH, CDR2 LQKENI. Trimming took 3 bases from V and 3 from J, leaving 12 bases between them. This CDR3 spans 14 amino acids.

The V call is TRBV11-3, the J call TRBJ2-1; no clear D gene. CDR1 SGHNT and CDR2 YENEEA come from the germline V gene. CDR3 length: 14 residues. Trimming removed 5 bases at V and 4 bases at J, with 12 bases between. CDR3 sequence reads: CASSPGGSYNEQFF. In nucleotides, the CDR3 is TGTGCCAGCAGCCCTGGTGGCTCGTACAATGAGCAGTTCTTC.

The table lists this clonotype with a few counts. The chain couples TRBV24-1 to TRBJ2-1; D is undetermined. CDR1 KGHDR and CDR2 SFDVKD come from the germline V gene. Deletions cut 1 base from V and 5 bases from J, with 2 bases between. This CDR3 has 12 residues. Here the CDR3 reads CATSDFDNEQFF. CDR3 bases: TGTGCCACCAGTGATTTTGACAATGAGCAGTTCTTC.

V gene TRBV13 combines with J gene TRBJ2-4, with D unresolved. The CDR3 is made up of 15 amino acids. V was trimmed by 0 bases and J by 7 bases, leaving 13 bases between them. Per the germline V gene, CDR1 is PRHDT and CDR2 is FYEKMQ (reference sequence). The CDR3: CASSLGWGSPNIQYF. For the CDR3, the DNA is TGTGCCAGCAGCTTAGGGTGGGGTTCCCCCAACATTCAGTACTTC.

CDR3 protein: CASSRSLTSYYEQYF. CDR3 bases: TGCGCCAGCAGCCGGAGTTTGACTAGTTACTACGAGCAGTACTTC. The chain joins TRBV4-3 to TRBJ2-7; TRBD2 is a possible D gene (6 bases). This CDR3 is 15 amino acids long. The germline V and J ends were trimmed by 4 bases and 3 bases, with 16 bases remaining between them. The germline V gene encodes CDR1 LGHNA and CDR2 YSLEER.

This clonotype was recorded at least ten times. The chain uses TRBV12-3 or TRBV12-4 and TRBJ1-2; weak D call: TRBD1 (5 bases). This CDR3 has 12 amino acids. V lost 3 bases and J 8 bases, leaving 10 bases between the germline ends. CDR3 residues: CASSFLEGGYTF. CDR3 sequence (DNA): TGTGCCAGCAGTTTCCTCGAGGGGGGCTACACCTTC.

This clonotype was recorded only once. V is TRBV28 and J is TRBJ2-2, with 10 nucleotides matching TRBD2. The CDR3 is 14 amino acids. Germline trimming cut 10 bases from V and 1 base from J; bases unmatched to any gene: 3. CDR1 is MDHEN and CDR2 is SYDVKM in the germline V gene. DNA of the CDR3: TGTGCCACCTTAGCGGGAGGGAACACCGGGGAGCTGTTTTTT. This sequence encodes CATLAGGNTGELFF.

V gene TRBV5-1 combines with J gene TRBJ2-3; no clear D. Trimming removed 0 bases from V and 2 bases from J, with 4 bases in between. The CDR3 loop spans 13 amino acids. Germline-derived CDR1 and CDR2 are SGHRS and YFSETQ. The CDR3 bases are TGCGCCAGCAGCTTGGTGCTCACAGATACGCAGTATTTT. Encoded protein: CASSLVLTDTQYF.

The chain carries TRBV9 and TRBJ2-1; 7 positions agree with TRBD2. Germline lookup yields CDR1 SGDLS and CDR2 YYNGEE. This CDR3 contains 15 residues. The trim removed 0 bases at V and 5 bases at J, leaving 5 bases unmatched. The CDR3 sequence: CASSVVSSGHNEQFF. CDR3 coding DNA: TGTGCCAGCAGCGTAGTGTCTAGCGGACACAATGAGCAGTTCTTC.

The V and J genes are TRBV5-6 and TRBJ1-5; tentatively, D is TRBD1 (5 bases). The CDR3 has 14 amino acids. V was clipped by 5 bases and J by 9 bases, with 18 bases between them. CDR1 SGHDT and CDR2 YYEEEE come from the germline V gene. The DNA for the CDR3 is TGTGCCAGCAGTACACGACAGCCCTACGCGCCCCAGCATTTT. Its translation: CASSTRQPYAPQHF.

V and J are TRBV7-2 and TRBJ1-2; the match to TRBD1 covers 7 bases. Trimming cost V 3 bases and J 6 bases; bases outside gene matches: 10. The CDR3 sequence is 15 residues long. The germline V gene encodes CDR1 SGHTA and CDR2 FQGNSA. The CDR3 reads CASSFDRVVGDGYTF. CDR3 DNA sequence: TGTGCCAGCAGCTTTGACAGGGTTGTTGGAGATGGCTACACCTTC. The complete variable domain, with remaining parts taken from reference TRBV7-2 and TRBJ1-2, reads GAGVSQSPSNKVTEKGKDVELRCDPISGHTALYWYRQSLGQGLEFLIYFQGNSAPDKSGLPSDRFSAERTGGSVSTLTIQRTQQEDSAVYLCASSFDRVVGDGYTFGSGTRLTVV.

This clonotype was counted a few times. CDR3 loop: CATSSGLAGLGYEQYF. Here the CDR3 DNA reads TGTGCCACCAGCAGTGGGCTAGCGGGATTAGGGTACGAGCAGTACTTC. The chain employs TRBV15 and TRBJ2-7, with 9 nucleotides matching TRBD2. V was pared by 3 bases and J by 4 bases, with 10 bases of the junction left unmatched. The length of the CDR3 is 16 residues. Germline lookup yields CDR1 LNHNV and CDR2 YYDKDF (reference sequence).

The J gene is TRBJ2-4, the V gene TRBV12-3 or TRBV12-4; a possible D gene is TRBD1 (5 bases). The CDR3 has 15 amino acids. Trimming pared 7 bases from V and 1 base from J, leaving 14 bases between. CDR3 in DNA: TGTGCCAGCAAAGACAGTTACCGTGCCAAAAACATTCAGTACTTC. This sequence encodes CASKDSYRAKNIQYF.

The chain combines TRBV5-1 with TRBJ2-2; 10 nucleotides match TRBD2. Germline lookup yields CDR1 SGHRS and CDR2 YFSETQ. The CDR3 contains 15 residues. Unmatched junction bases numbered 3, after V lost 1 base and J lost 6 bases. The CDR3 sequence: CASSLSLAGAGELFF. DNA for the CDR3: TGCGCCAGCAGCTTGTCCCTAGCGGGAGCCGGGGAGCTGTTTTTT.

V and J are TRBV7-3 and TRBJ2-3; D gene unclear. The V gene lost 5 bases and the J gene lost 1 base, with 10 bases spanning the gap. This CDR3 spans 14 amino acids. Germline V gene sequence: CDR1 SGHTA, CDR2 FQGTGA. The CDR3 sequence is CASSPFVGTDTQYF. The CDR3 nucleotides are TGTGCCAGCAGCCCCTTCGTCGGCACAGATACGCAGTATTTT.

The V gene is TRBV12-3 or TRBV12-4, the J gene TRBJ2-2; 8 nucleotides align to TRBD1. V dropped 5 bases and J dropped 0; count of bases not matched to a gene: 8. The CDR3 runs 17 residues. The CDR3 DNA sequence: TGTGCCAGCAGTCTGAGGACAGGGCGGACGAACACCGGGGAGCTGTTTTTT. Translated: CASSLRTGRTNTGELFF.

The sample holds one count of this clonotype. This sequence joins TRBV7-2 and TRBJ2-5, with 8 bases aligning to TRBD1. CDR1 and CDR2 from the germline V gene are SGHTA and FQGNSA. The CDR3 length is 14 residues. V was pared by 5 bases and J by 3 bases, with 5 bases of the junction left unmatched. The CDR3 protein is CASSPGQGEETQYF. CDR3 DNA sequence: TGTGCCAGCAGCCCCGGACAGGGAGAAGAGACCCAGTACTTC.

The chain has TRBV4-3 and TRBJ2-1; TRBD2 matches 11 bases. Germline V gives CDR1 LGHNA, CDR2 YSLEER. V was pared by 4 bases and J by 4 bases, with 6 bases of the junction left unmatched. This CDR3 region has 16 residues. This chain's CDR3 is CASSLRLAGKYNEQFF. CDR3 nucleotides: TGCGCCAGCAGCCTACGACTAGCGGGAAAATACAATGAGCAGTTCTTC.

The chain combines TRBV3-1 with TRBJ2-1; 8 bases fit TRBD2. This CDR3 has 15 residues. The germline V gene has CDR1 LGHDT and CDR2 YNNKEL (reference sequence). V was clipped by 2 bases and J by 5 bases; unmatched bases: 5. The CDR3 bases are TGTGCCAGCAGCCAAACGGGACTAGAGAACAATGAGCAGTTCTTC. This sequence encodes CASSQTGLENNEQFF.

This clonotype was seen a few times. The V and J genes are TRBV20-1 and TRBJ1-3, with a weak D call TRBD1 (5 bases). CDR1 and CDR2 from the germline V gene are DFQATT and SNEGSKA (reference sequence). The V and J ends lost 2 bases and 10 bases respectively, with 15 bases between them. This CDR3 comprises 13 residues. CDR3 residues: CSARIRAWGTIYF. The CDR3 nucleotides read TGCAGTGCTAGAATCAGGGCCTGGGGAACCATATATTTT.

The CDR3 DNA reads TGCAGCGTTGAATCCGCACTAGCGGGACGAGAGACCCAGTACTTC. It encodes CSVESALAGRETQYF. The gene calls are TRBV29-1 and TRBJ2-5; 10 nucleotides line up with TRBD2. Per the germline V gene, CDR1 is SQVTM and CDR2 is ANQGSEA. The junction had 7 bases not matched to a gene; V was cut back by 2 bases and J by 4 bases. CDR3 length: 15 amino acids. Looking up the rest from reference TRBV29-1 and TRBJ2-5 gives the full variable domain: SAVISQKPSRDICQRGTSLTIQCQVDSQVTMMFWYRQQPGQSLTLIATANQGSEATYESGFVIDKFPISRPNLTFSTLTVSNMSPEDSSIYLCSVESALAGRETQYFGPGTRLLVL.

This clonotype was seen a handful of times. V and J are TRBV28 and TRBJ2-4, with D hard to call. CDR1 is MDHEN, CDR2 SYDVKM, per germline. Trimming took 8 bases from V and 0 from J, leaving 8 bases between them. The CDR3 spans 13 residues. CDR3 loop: CASEGVAKNIQYF. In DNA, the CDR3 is TGTGCCAGCGAAGGAGTAGCCAAAAACATTCAGTACTTC. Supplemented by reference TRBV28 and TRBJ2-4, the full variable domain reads DVKVTQSSRYLVKRTGEKVFLECVQDMDHENMFWYRQDPGLGLRLIYFSYDVKMKEKGDIPEGYSVSREKKERFSLILESASTNQTSMYLCASEGVAKNIQYFGAGTRLSVL.